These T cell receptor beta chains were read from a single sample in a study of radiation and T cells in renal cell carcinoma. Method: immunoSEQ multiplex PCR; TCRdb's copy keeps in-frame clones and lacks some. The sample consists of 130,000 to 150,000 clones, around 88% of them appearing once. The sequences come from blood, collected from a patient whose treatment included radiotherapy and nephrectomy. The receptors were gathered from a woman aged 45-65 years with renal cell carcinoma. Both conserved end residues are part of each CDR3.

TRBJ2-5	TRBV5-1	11	CASSFEETQYF
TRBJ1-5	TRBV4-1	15	CASSQWGDDNQPQHF
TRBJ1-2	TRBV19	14	CASSLTRVYYGYTF
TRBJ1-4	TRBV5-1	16	CASSLGTEVPNEKLFF
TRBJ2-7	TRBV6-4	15	CASSDSGTYTYEQYF
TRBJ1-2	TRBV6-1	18	CASSEGGQGHNYNYGYTF
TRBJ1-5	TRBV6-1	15	CASSEWPDGSQPQHF
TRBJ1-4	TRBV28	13	CASSPLGTGSLFF
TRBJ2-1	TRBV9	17	CASSKRDRKSSYNEQFF
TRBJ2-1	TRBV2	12	CARGLAFNEQFF
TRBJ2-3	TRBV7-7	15	CASSQLAGPTDTQYF
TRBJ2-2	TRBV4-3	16	CASSSTSGRSTGELFF
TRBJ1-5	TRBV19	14	CASSTGQGNQPQHF
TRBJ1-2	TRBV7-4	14	CASSTLRRRNGYTF
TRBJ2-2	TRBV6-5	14	CASSPMLRPGELFF
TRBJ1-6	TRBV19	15	CASSLDRGGNSPLHF
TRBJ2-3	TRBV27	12	CASKVGADTQYF